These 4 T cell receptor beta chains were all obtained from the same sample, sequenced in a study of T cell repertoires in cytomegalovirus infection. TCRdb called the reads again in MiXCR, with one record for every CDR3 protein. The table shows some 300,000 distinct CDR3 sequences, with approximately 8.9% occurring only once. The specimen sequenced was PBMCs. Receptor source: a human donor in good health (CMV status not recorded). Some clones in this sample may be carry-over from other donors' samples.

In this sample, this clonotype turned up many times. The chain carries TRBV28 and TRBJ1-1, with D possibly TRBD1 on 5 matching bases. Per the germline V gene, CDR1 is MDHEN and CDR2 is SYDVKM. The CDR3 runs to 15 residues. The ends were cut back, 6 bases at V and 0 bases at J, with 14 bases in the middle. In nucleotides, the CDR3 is TGTGCCAGCAGAGATTCCCAGGGAGTGAACACTGAAGCTTTCTTT. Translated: CASRDSQGVNTEAFF.

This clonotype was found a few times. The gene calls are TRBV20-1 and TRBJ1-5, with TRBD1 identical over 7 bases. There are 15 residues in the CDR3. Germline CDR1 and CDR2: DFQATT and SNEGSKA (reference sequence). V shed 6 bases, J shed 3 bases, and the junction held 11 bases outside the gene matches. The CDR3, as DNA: TGCAGTGCCCATCAGGGACAGAAATTCAATCAGCCCCAGCATTTT. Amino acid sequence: CSAHQGQKFNQPQHF.

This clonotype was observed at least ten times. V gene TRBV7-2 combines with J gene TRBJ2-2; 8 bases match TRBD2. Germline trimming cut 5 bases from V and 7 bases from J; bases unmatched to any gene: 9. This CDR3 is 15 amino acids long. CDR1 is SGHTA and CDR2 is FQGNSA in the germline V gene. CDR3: CASSLTGGAVGELFF. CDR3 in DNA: TGTGCCAGCAGCCTCACCGGGGGGGCTGTCGGGGAGCTGTTTTTT.

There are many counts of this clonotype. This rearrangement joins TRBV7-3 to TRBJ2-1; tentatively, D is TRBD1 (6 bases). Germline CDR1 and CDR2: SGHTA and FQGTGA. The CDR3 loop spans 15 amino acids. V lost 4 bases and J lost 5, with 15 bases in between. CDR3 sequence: CASSSNRAGNNEQFF. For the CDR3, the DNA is TGTGCCAGCAGCTCCAACAGGGCCGGAAACAATGAGCAGTTCTTC.